The sequence of this T cell receptor (beta chain) was determined in a study of T cell responses to AZD1222 COVID-19 vaccine. Germline V gene data show CDR1 as KGHDR and CDR2 as SFDVKD. V was clipped by 2 bases and J by 2 bases, with 12 bases between them. This CDR3 is 15 amino acids long. Method: immunoSEQ multiplex PCR; TCRdb's copy keeps in-frame clones and lacks some. This table has about 130,000 clones, around 91% appearing once. The TCR originated in an adult in good health. The sample in question was peripheral blood, obtained on day 0 of MenACWY control vaccination. This chain uses TRBV24-1 with TRBJ2-7, with a tentative D call TRBD1 (5 bases). The CDR3 loop reads CATSDSRVFTYEQYF. The DNA of the CDR3 is TGTGCCACCAGTGATTCCAGGGTTTTCACCTACGAGCAGTACTTC.